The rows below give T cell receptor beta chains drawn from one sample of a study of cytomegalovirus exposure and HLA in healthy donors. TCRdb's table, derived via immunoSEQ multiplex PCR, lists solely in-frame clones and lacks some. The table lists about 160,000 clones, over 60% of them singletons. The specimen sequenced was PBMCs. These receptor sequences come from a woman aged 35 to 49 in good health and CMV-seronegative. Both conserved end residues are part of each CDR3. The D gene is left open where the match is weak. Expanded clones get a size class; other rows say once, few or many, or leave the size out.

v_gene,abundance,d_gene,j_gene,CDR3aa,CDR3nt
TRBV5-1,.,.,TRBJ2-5,CASSPAGQPQETQYF,TGCGCCAGCAGCCCGGCGGGTCAGCCCCAAGAGACCCAGTACTTC
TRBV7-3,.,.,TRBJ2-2,CASSLWGPGTGELFF,TGTGCCAGCAGCTTATGGGGGCCTGGCACCGGGGAGCTGTTTTTT
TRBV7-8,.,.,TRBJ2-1,CASSLEVGAGQFF,TGTGCCAGCAGCTTAGAAGTTGGAGCGGGTCAGTTCTTC
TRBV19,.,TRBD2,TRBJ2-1,CASSFPGLAEYNEQFF,TGTGCCAGTAGTTTCCCCGGACTAGCGGAGTACAATGAGCAGTTCTTC
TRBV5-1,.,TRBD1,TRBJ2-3,CASSLGTGVSTDTQYF,TGCGCCAGCAGCCTAGGGACAGGGGTGAGCACAGATACGCAGTATTTT
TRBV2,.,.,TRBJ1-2,CASSEGSQRSNGYTF,TGTGCCAGCAGTGAAGGGTCACAGCGGAGCAATGGCTACACCTTC
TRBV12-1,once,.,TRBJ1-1,CARYMVSGVEAFF,TGTGCCCGCTATATGGTGAGTGGTGTTGAAGCTTTCTTT
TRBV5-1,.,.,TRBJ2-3,CASSQGWSTDTQYF,TGCGCCAGCAGCCAGGGGTGGAGCACAGATACGCAGTATTTT
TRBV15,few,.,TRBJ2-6,CATSRDSVSGANVLTF,TGTGCCACCAGCAGGGACAGTGTCTCTGGGGCCAACGTCCTGACTTTC
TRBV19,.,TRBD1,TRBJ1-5,CASSLGGAGGIGQPQHF,TGTGCCAGTAGTTTAGGAGGGGCAGGGGGAATTGGTCAGCCCCAGCATTTT
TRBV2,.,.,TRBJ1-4,CASRASVATNEKLFF,TGTGCCAGCCGTGCTTCAGTTGCAACTAATGAAAAACTGTTTTTT
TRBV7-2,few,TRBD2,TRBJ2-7,CASSTGLAPYEQYF,TGTGCCAGCAGCACCGGACTAGCGCCCTACGAGCAGTACTTC
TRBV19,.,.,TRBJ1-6,CASSPQTALGSYNSPLHF,TGTGCCAGTAGTCCCCAGACAGCCTTGGGATCCTATAATTCACCCCTCCACTTT
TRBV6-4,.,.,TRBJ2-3,CASSDEQGPDTQYF,TGTGCCAGCAGTGACGAGCAGGGTCCAGATACGCAGTATTTT
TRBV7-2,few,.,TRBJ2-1,CASSLGRPNEQFF,TGTGCCAGCAGCTTAGGGCGGCCCAATGAGCAGTTCTTC
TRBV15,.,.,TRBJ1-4,CATSRDHREKLFF,TGTGCCACCAGCAGAGATCACAGGGAAAAACTGTTTTTT
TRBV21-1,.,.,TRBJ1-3,CASSGQGFYGNTIYF,TGTGCCAGCAGCGGACAAGGGTTTTACGGAAACACCATATATTTT
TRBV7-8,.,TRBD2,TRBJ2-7,CASSSGLVPYEQYF,TGTGCCAGCAGCTCCGGACTAGTACCCTACGAGCAGTACTTC
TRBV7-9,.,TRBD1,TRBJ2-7,CASSWEQGAVFYEQYF,TGTGCCAGCAGCTGGGAACAGGGGGCGGTTTTCTACGAGCAGTACTTC
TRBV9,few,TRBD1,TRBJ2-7,CASSVGPGQHYEQYF,TGTGCCAGCAGCGTAGGACCGGGACAGCACTACGAGCAGTACTTC
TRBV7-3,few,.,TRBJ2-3,CASSLRGATDTQYF,TGTGCCAGCAGCTTACGGGGGGCAACAGATACGCAGTATTTT
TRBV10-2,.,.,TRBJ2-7,CASSEGRAGVEQYF,TGCGCCAGCAGTGAGGGCCGAGCCGGGGTCGAGCAGTACTTC
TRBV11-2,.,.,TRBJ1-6,CASSLAVANSPLHF,TGTGCCAGCAGCTTGGCGGTTGCAAATTCACCCCTCCACTTT
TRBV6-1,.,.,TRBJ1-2,CASSPTGDYGYTF,TGTGCCAGCAGTCCGACAGGAGACTATGGCTACACCTTC
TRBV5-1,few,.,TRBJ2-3,CASRYTDTQYF,TGCGCCAGCAGATACACAGATACGCAGTATTTT
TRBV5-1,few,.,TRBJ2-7,CASTSGDPAYEQYF,TGCGCCAGTACCTCGGGGGACCCAGCCTACGAGCAGTACTTC
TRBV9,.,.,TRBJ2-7,CASSVESVGTRRQYF,TGTGCCAGCAGCGTAGAGAGCGTTGGAACACGACGGCAGTACTTC
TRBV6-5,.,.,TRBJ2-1,CASRYPTGTRQFF,TGTGCCAGCAGGTATCCTACAGGGACGAGGCAGTTCTTC
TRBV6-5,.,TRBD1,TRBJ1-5,CASGQGARQPQHF,TGTGCCAGCGGACAGGGGGCGCGTCAGCCCCAGCATTTT
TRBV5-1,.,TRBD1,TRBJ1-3,CASSSDRGFGNTIYF,TGCGCCAGCAGCTCCGACAGGGGCTTTGGAAACACCATATATTTT
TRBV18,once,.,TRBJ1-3,CASSPPWDSSGNTIYF,TGTGCCAGCTCACCACCCTGGGACTCCTCTGGAAACACCATATATTTT